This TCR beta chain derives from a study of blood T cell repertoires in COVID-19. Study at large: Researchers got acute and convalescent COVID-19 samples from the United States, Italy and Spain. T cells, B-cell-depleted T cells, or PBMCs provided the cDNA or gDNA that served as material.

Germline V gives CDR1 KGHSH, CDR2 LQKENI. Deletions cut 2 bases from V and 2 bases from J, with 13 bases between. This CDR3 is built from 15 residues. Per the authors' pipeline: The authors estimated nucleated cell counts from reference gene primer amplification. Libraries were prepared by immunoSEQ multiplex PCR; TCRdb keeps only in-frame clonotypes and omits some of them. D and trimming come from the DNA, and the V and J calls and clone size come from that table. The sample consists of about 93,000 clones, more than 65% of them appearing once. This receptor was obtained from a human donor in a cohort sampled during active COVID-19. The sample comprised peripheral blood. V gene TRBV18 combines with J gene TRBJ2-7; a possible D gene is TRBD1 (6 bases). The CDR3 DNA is TGTGCCAGCTCACCAGAGTCAAACAGGGCCTACGAGCAGTACTTC. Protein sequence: CASSPESNRAYEQYF.